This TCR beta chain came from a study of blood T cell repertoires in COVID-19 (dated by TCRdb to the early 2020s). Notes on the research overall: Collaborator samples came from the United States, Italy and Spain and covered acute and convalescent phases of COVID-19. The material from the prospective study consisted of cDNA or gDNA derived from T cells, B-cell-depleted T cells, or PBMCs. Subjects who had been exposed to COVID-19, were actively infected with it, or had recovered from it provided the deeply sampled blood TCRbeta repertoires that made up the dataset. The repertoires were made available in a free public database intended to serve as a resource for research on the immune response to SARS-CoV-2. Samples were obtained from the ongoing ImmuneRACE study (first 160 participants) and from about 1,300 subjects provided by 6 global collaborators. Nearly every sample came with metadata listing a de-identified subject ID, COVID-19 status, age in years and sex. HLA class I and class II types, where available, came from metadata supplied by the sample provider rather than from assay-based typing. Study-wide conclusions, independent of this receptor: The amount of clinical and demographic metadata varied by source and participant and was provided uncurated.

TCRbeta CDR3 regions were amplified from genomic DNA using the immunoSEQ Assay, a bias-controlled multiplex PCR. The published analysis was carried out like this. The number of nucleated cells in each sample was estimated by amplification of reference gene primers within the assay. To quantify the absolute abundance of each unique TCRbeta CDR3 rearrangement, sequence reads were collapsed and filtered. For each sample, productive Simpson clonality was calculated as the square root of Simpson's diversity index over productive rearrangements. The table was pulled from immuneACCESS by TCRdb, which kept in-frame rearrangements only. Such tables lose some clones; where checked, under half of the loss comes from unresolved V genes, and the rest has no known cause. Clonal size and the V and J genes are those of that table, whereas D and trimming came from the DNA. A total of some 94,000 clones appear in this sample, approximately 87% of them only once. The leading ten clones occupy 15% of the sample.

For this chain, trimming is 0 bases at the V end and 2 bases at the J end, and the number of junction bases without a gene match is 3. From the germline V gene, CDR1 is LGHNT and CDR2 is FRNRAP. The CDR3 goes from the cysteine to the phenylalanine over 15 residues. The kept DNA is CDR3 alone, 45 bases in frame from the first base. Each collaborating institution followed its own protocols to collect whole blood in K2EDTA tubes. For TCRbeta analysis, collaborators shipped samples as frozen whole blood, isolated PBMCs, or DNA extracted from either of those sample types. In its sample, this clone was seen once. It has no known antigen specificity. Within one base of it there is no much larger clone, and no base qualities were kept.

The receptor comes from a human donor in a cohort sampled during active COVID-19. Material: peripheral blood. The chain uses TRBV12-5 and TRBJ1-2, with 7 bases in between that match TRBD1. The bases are TGTGCTAGTGGTTTGGTACTGGACAGGAACTATGGCTACACCTTC. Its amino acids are CASGLVLDRNYGYTF. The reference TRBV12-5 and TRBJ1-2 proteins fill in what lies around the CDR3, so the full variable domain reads DARVTQTPRHKVTEMGQEVTMRCQPILGHNTVFWYRQTMMQGLELLAYFRNRAPLDDSGMPKDRFSAEMPDATLATLKIQPSEPRDSAVYFCASGLVLDRNYGYTFGSGTRLTVV.